Detailed here is one T cell receptor (beta chain). What this receptor recognizes is not known. No much larger clonotype is one base removed from it; base qualities were not supplied. Roughly 550 nanograms of biopsy DNA per sample were submitted for commercial TCRB immunosequencing. CDR3 regions were amplified from genomic DNA by Adaptive Biotechnology using a two-step, amplification bias-controlled multiplex PCR. Primers for every V and J gene segment were used in the first PCR, and barcodes and Illumina adapters were added in the second PCR. CDR3 libraries were sequenced on an Illumina instrument. The paper's data handling went like this. The analysis used both the pipelines supplied by the vendor and custom analysis of the raw data in R/Bioconductor with R version 3.3.0. Clonality, which ranges from 0 to 1, was calculated as the inverse of the normalised Shannon entropy across all productive clones. The repertoire share taken up by the top 100 clones defined high-frequency clones, and only clones that passed a 95% confidence test were kept. Repertoire diversity was measured with the Simpson index, and overlap between samples was measured with the Morisita-Horn index. TCRdb retrieved this table from immuneACCESS and kept in-frame rearrangements only. Not all clones are present; in checked studies, unresolved V genes account for under half, and no reason is known for the remainder. V, J and clone size are those of that table, while D and trimming were read from the DNA. The sample profile shows fewer than 18,000 clones; 80% of them were found once. The ten top clones hold 4.2% of the sample.

Adults with ileal or ileocolonic Crohn's disease for whom ileocolonic resection was indicated were considered eligible. Whole ileal mucosal biopsies were stored frozen at -80°C before DNA extraction. Genomic DNA was extracted from frozen whole biopsies with a TRizol-based method and quantified on a NanoDrop 2000 spectrophotometer. The sample is drawn from a study of T cell repertoires in ileal Crohn's disease (dated by TCRdb to about 2019). For context, the study as a whole: Median disease duration was about eight years, and about 36% of patients were identified as active smokers at the time of surgery. Surgery was performed for a complication in all patients, with stricturing disease in roughly 60% and penetrating disease in approximately 40%. Roughly half of the patients were given postoperative therapy, with around 20 on anti-TNF agents and approximately ten on thiopurines. TCR repertoire analysis was performed in a few dozen Crohn's disease patients drawn from a prospective multicentre cohort. The study ran alongside a multicentre cohort designed to identify predictors of early endoscopic recurrence after ileocolonic resection. A Rutgeerts score higher than i0 was the definition used for endoscopic postoperative recurrence. The study sequenced roughly 170 mucosal samples from 50 to 65 patients, taken at several locations on the surgical specimen and at postoperative endoscopy. Broader findings and caveats from the paper: Compared with CD4 T cells, sorted CD8 T cells held more high-frequency clones, which suggests that the mucosal expansions were mostly CD8. Endoscopic recurrence was found to be associated with higher high-frequency clone percentages at surgery, and recurrence was observed in all patients with clonality above 26.8% (18/57). A significantly higher proportion of clonal expansions was observed in active smokers at surgery than in non-smokers (about 25% vs 20%, p=0.02). Mucosal CD4 and CD8 T cells were sorted and sequenced only in a subgroup of patients, the size of which was not stated.

V and J lose 5 bases and 10 bases, and a span of 6 bases separates them. CDR1 and CDR2, looked up from the germline V gene, are SNHLY and FYNNEI. Taken from cysteine to phenylalanine, the CDR3 has 10 residues. Only the CDR3 DNA is retained, 30 bases long and in frame from the first base. This sequence originates from an adult with Crohn's disease. The material sequenced was ileal tissue. Rearrangement joined TRBV2 to TRBJ2-1, with TRBD1 perhaps the D gene, on 5 matching bases. The nucleotide sequence is given as TGTGCCAGCAGTCGACAGGAGCAGTTCTTC. Its translation reads: CASSRQEQFF.